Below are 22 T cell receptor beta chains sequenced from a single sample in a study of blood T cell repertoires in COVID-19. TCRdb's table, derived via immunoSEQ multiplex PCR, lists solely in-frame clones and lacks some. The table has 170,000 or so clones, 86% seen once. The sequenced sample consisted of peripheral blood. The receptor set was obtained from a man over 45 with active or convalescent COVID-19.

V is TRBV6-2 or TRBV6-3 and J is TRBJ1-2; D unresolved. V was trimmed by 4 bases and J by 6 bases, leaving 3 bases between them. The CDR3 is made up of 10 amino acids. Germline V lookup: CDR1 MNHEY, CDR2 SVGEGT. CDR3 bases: TGTGCCAGCAGTTCAGATGGCTACACCTTC. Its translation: CASSSDGYTF.

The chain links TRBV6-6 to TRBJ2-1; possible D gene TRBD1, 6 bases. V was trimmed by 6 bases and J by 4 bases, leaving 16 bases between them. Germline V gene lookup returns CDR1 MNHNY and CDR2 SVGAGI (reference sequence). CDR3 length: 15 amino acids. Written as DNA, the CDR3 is TGTGCCAGCAGAGATGCCGGGACAACATACAATGAGCAGTTCTTC. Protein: CASRDAGTTYNEQFF.

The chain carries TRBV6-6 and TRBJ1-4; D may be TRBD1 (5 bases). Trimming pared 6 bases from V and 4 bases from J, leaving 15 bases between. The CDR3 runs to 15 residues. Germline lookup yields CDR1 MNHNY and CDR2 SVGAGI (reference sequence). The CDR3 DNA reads TGTGCCAGCAGGAGGAGGGACGGCGATAATGAAAAACTGTTTTTT. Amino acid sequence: CASRRRDGDNEKLFF.

The CDR3 protein is CASSLFSDTQYF. The CDR3 nucleotides are TGTGCCAGCAGCTTGTTCTCAGATACGCAGTATTTT. The rearrangement uses TRBV5-6 and TRBJ2-3, with no clear D. Trimming left V 1 base short and J 4 bases short, with 4 bases between. This CDR3 has 12 residues. In germline, CDR1 is SGHDT, CDR2 YYEEEE.

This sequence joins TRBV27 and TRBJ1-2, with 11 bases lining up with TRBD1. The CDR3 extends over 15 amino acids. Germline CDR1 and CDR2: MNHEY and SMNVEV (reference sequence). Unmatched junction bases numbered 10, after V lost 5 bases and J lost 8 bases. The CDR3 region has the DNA TGTGCCAGCAGTCCGGGACAGGGGGTTTCGGCCGGCTACACCTTC. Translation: CASSPGQGVSAGYTF.

In DNA form, the CDR3 reads TGTGCCATCAGCGGGACAGCCGGGGAGCTGTTTTTT. This sequence encodes CAISGTAGELFF. The chain has TRBV10-3 and TRBJ2-2, with 7 bases identical to TRBD1. The ends lost 6 bases at V and 6 bases at J; junction bases unmatched: 1. CDR1 and CDR2 (germline): ENHRY, SYGVKD. The CDR3 covers 12 residues.

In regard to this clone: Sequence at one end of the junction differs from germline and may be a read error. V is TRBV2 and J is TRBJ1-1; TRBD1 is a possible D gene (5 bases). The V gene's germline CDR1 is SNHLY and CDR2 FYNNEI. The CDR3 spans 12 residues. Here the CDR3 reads CAILGIQVTHTF. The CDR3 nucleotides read TGTGCCATCTTGGGGATACAGGTAACCCACACCTTT. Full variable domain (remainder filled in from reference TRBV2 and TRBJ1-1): EPEVTQTPSHQVTQMGQEVILRCVPISNHLYFYWYRQILGQKVEFLVSFYNNEISEKSEIFDDQFSVERPDGSNFTLKIRSTKLEDSAMYFCAILGIQVTHTFGQGTRLTVV.

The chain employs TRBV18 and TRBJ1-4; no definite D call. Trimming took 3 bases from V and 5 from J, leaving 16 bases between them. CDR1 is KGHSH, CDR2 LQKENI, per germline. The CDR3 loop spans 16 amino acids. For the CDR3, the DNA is TGTGCCAGCTCACCCGGTGGAGTCCGGCTCAATGAAAAACTGTTTTTT. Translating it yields CASSPGGVRLNEKLFF. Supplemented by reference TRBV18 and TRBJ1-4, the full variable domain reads NAGVMQNPRHLVRRRGQEARLRCSPMKGHSHVYWYRQLPEEGLKFMVYLQKENIIDESGMPKERFSAEFPKEGPSILRIQQVVRGDSAAYFCASSPGGVRLNEKLFFGSGTQLSVL.

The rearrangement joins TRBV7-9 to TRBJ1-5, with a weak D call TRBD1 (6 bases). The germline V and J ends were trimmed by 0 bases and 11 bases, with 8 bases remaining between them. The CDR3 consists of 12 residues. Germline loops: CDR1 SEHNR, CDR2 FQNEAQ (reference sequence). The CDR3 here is CASSLAGDTQHF. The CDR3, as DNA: TGTGCCAGCAGCTTAGCGGGGGACACCCAGCATTTT.

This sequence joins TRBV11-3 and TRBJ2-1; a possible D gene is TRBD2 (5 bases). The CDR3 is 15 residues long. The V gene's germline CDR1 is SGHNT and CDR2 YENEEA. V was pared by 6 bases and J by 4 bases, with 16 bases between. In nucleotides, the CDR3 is TGTGCCAGCAGGAACAACAAACTAGAATACAATGAGCAGTTCTTC. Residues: CASRNNKLEYNEQFF.

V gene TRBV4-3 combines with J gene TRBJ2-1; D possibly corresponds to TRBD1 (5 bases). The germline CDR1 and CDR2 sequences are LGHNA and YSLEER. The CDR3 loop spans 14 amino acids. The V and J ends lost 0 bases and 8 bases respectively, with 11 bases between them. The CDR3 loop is CASSQDYRSHEQFF. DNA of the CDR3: TGCGCCAGCAGCCAAGATTACAGGTCCCATGAGCAGTTCTTC.

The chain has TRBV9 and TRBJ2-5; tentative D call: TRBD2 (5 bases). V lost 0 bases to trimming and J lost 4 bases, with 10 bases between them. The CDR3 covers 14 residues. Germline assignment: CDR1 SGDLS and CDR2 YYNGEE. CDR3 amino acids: CASSVGTGRETQYF. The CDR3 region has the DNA TGTGCCAGCAGCGTAGGCACGGGAAGAGAGACCCAGTACTTC.

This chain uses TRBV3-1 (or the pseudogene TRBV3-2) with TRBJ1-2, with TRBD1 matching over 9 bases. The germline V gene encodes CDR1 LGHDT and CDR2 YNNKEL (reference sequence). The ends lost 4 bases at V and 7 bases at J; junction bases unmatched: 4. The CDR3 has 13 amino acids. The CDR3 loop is CASSPRTGAGYTF. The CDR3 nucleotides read TGTGCCAGCAGCCCCCGGACAGGGGCTGGCTACACCTTC.

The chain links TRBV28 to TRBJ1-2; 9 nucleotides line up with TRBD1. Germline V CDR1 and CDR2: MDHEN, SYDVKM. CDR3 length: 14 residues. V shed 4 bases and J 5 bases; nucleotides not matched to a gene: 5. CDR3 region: CASSSGTGRYGYTF. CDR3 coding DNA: TGTGCCAGCAGTTCCGGGACAGGGCGTTATGGCTACACCTTC.

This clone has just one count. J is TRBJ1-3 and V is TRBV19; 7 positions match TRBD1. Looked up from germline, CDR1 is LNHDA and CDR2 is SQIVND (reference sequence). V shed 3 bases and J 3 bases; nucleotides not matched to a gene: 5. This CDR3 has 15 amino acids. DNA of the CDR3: TGTGCCAGTAGTATTAGGACAGGAGATGGAAACACCATATATTTT. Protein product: CASSIRTGDGNTIYF. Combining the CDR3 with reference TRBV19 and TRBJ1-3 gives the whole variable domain DGGITQSPKYLFRKEGQNVTLSCEQNLNHDAMYWYRQDPGQGLRLIYYSQIVNDFQKGDIAEGYSVSREKKESFPLTVTSAQKNPTAFYLCASSIRTGDGNTIYFGEGSWLTVV.

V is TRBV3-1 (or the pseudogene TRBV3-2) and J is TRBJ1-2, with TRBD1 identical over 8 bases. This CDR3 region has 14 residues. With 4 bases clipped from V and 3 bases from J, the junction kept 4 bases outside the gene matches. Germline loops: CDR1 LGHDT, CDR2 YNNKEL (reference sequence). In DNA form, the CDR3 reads TGTGCCAGCAGCCCCCGGGGACAGGACTATGGCTACACCTTC. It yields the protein CASSPRGQDYGYTF.

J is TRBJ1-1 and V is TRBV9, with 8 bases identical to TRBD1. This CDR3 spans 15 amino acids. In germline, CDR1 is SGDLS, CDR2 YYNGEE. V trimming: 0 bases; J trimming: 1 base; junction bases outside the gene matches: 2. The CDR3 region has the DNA TGTGCCAGCAGCGTAGTAACAGGGGGGAACACTGAAGCTTTCTTT. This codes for CASSVVTGGNTEAFF.

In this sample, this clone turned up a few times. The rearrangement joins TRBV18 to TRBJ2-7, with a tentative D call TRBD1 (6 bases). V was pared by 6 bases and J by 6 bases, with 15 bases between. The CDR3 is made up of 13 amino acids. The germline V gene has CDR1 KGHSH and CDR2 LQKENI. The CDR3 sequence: CASSLTGIGEQYF. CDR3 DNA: TGTGCCAGCTCTCTAACAGGGATCGGCGAGCAGTACTTC.

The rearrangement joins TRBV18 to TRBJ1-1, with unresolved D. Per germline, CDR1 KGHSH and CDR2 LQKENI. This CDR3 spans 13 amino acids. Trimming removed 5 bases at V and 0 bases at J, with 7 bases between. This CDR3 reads CASSGGLNTEAFF. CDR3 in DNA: TGTGCCAGCTCAGGTGGCCTGAACACTGAAGCTTTCTTT.

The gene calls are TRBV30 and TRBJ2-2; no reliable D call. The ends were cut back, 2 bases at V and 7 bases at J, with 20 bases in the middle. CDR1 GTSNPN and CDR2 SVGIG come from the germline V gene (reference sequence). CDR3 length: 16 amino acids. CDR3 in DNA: TGTGCCTGGAGTCCTGTAGGAGTGCGCGTGTTCGGGGAGCTGTTTTTT. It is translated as CAWSPVGVRVFGELFF.

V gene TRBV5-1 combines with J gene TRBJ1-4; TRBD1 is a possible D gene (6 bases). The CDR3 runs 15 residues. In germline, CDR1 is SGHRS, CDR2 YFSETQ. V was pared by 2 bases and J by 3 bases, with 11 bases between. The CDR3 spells CASSFTGRANEKLFF. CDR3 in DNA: TGCGCCAGCAGCTTTACAGGGCGGGCTAATGAAAAACTGTTTTTT.

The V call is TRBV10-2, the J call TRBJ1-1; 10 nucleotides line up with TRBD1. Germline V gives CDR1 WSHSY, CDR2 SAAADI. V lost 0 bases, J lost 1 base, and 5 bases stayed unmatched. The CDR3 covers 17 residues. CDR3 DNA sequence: TGCGCCAGCAGTGAGTCGGGACAGGGGCCGTCGAACACTGAAGCTTTCTTT. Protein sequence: CASSESGQGPSNTEAFF.